The rows below give T cell receptor beta chains drawn from one sample of a study of blood T cell repertoires in COVID-19. Assay used: immunoSEQ multiplex PCR; TCRdb lists only in-frame clones, some missing. The repertoire has approximately 110,000 clones, 81% of them found once; the top ten carry roughly 37%. Sample: peripheral blood. Source of these receptors: an elderly man with acute or convalescent COVID-19. CDR3s include the opening cysteine and the closing phenylalanine or tryptophan. The D gene is left open where the match is weak. Size is stated for part of the rows, as once, few or many counts, or as a class when the clone is expanded.

cdr3_aa	cdr3_nt	v_call	j_call	clone_size	cdr3_length	d_call
CASKPAGQANQPQHF	TGTGCCAGCAAACCCGCGGGCCAGGCGAATCAGCCCCAGCATTTT	TRBV6-5	TRBJ1-5	.	15	.
CASSKGATYNEQFF	TGTGCCAGCAGTAAGGGGGCGACCTACAATGAGCAGTTCTTC	TRBV6-4	TRBJ2-1	.	14	TRBD1
CASSQEGGGTYEQYF	TGCGCCAGCAGCCAAGAGGGAGGGGGAACCTACGAGCAGTACTTC	TRBV4-1	TRBJ2-7	few	15	.
CASSLPGEETQYF	TGTGCCAGCAGCCTCCCGGGGGAAGAGACCCAGTACTTC	TRBV13	TRBJ2-5	.	13	.
CASSNWASGRNEQFF	TGTGCCAGCAGCAACTGGGCTAGCGGGAGAAATGAGCAGTTCTTC	TRBV5-4	TRBJ2-1	.	15	TRBD2
CASSSDSLDTIYF	TGCGCCAGCAGCTCCGATTCTTTAGACACCATATATTTT	TRBV5-1	TRBJ1-3	few	13	.
CASSLQRGGNEQFF	TGTGCCAGCAGCTTGCAGCGAGGGGGCAATGAGCAGTTCTTC	TRBV7-2	TRBJ2-1	.	14	.
CASSDWDRAYEQYF	TGTGCCAGCAGTGATTGGGACAGAGCCTACGAGCAGTACTTC	TRBV6-4	TRBJ2-7	.	14	TRBD1
CASSPDRSHYNEQFF	TGTGCCAGCAGCCCCGACAGATCCCATTACAATGAGCAGTTCTTC	TRBV6-5	TRBJ2-1	.	15	.
CASRGQGVNTGELFF	TGTGCCAGCAGAGGACAGGGGGTGAACACCGGGGAGCTGTTTTTT	TRBV13	TRBJ2-2	.	15	TRBD1
CAWRPGSYNSPLHF	TGTGCCTGGAGGCCGGGGTCCTATAATTCACCCCTCCACTTT	TRBV30	TRBJ1-6	few	14	.
CASSSHEMNTEAFF	TGTGCCAGCAGTTCACATGAAATGAACACTGAAGCTTTCTTT	TRBV28	TRBJ1-1	.	14	.
CASSPQGFGANVLTF	TGTGCCAGCAGCCCTCAGGGGTTTGGGGCCAACGTCCTGACTTTC	TRBV7-2	TRBJ2-6	.	15	.
CASSIGTANTGELFF	TGCGCCAGCAGCATAGGGACAGCAAACACCGGGGAGCTGTTTTTT	TRBV5-1	TRBJ2-2	.	15	TRBD1
CASSLGHRDGKYEQYF	TGCGCCAGCAGCTTGGGGCACAGGGACGGAAAATACGAGCAGTACTTC	TRBV5-1	TRBJ2-7	many	16	.
CSVGKSDGYTF	TGCAGCGTTGGAAAGTCGGATGGCTACACCTTC	TRBV29-1	TRBJ1-2	.	11	.
CASSIGFSQGGTEAFF	TGTGCCAGTAGTATAGGGTTCTCACAGGGCGGCACTGAAGCTTTCTTT	TRBV19	TRBJ1-1	.	16	.
CASSLGRERTDTQYF	TGTGCCAGCAGCTTAGGGCGGGAGAGGACAGATACGCAGTATTTT	TRBV7-3	TRBJ2-3	.	15	TRBD2
CATSDRTSGRAREETQYF	TGTGCCACCAGTGATAGGACTAGCGGGAGGGCCAGGGAAGAGACCCAGTACTTC	TRBV24-1	TRBJ2-5	.	18	TRBD2
CASSLGDQYYEQYF	TGTGCCAGCAGTTTAGGAGACCAGTACTACGAGCAGTACTTC	TRBV28	TRBJ2-7	.	14	.
CASSPRERTEAFF	TGTGCCAGCTCACCAAGGGAGAGGACTGAAGCTTTCTTT	TRBV18	TRBJ1-1	.	13	.
CASSKPGHFNSPLHF	TGTGCCTCTTCAAAACCGGGACATTTTAATTCACCCCTCCACTTT	TRBV30	TRBJ1-6	.	15	.
CASSLEQGTYGYTF	TGTGCCAGCAGCTTAGAACAGGGGACCTATGGCTACACCTTC	TRBV7-9	TRBJ1-2	.	14	TRBD1
CASSLITPSGSPLHF	TGTGCCAGCAGTTTAATTACCCCCAGCGGTTCACCCCTCCACTTT	TRBV28	TRBJ1-6	.	15	.
CASSNTPTTKNYGYTF	TGTGCCAGCAGCAACACTCCGACAACCAAGAACTATGGCTACACCTTC	TRBV27	TRBJ1-2	.	16	.
CASSQRRGKNTEAFF	TGTGCCAGCAGCCAAAGGCGGGGCAAGAACACTGAAGCTTTCTTT	TRBV14	TRBJ1-1	.	15	.
CASSRSTGNSNEQFF	TGTGCCAGCAGCCGAAGTACTGGTAATTCCAATGAGCAGTTCTTC	TRBV4-2	TRBJ2-1	.	15	.
CASSSGNTEAFF	TGTGCCAGCAGCTCCGGGAACACTGAAGCTTTCTTT	TRBV28	TRBJ1-1	.	12	.
CASSQGAATNYGYTF	TGCGCCAGCAGCCAAGGGGCAGCTACTAACTATGGCTACACCTTC	TRBV4-3	TRBJ1-2	once	15	.
CASSLAGAGLGYNEQFF	TGCGCCAGCAGCTTGGCTGGAGCGGGCCTGGGGTACAATGAGCAGTTCTTC	TRBV5-1	TRBJ2-1	few	17	.
CASSLDVGLSYNEQFF	TGCGCCAGCAGCTTGGATGTGGGGCTCTCCTACAATGAGCAGTTCTTC	TRBV5-1	TRBJ2-1	.	16	.